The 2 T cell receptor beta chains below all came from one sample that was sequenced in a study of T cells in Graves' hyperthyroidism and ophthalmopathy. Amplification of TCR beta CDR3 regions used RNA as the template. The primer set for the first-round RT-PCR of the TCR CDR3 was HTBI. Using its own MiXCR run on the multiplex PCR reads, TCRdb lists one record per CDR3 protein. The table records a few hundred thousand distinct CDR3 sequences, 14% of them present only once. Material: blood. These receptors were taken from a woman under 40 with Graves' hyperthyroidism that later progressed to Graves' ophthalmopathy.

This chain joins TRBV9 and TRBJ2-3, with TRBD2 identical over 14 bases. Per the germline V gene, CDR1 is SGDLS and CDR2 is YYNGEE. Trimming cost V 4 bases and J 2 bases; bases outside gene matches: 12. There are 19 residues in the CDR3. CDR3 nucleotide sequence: TGTGCCAGCAGCTCCGGACTAGCGGGAGGTCCGAAACCCACAGATACGCAGTATTTT. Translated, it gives CASSSGLAGGPKPTDTQYF.

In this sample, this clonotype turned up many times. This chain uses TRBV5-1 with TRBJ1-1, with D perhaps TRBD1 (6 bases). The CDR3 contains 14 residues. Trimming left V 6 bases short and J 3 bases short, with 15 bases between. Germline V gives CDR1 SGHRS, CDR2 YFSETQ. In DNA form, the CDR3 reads TGCGCCAGCACTGAGGGGGGGGGCTACACTGAAGCTTTCTTT. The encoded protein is CASTEGGGYTEAFF.